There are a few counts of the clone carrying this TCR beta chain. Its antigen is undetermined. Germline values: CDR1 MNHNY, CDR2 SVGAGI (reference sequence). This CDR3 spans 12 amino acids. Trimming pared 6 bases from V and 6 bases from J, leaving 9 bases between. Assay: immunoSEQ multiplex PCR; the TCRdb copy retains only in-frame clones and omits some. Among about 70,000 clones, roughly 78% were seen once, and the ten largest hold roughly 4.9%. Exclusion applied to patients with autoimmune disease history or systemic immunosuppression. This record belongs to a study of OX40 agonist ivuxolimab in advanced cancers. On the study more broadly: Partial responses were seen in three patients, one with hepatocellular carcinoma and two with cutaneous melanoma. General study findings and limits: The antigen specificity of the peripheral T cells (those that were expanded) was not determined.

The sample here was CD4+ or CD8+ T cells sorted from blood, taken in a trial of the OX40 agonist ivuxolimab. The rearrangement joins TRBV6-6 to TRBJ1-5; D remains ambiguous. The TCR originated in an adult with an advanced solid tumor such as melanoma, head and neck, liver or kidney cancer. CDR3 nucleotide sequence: TGTGCCAGCAGGTCTGTAAGTCAGCCCCAGCATTTT. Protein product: CASRSVSQPQHF.